This T cell receptor (beta chain) came from a study of blood T cell repertoires in COVID-19. Original data processing: Researchers report that nucleated cell counts were estimated from reference gene primer amplification. Sequenced by immunoSEQ multiplex PCR; TCRdb stores in-frame clones only, minus some. Clone size and V and J calls were adopted from that table, with D and trimming inferred from the DNA. This table has a few hundred thousand clones, 88% appearing once. The CDR3 covers 15 residues. V gave up 3 bases and J gave up 5 bases; unmatched junction bases: 6. CDR1 and CDR2 (germline): LNHDA, SQIVND (reference sequence).

The sample consisted of PBMCs or T cells enriched from blood (not recorded which). The V gene is TRBV19, the J gene TRBJ1-5; 8 nucleotides match TRBD1. The TCR sequence derives from a woman aged 18-35 years who had recovered from COVID-19. The CDR3: CASSIGTGAHQPQHF. DNA for the CDR3: TGTGCCAGTAGTATTGGGACAGGAGCTCATCAGCCCCAGCATTTT. The variable domain in full, with the rest retrieved from reference TRBV19 and TRBJ1-5, is DGGITQSPKYLFRKEGQNVTLSCEQNLNHDAMYWYRQDPGQGLRLIYYSQIVNDFQKGDIAEGYSVSREKKESFPLTVTSAQKNPTAFYLCASSIGTGAHQPQHFGDGTRLSIL.